This is a list of T cell receptor beta chains from one sample in a study of T cells in Graves' hyperthyroidism and ophthalmopathy. TCRdb used MiXCR to reprocess the multiplex PCR reads, holding one entry per CDR3 protein. The profile shows some 500,000 distinct CDR3 sequences, around 24% of them singletons. Input material: blood. These receptors originate from a woman in her 30s with Graves' ophthalmopathy. The CDR3 runs from the conserved cysteine through the conserved F or W. The D gene is left open where the match is weak. The size field is filled for only some rows; it gives once, few, many or a size class.

j_call d_call v_call clone_size cdr3_aa cdr3_nt
TRBJ1-1 . TRBV7-8 many CASSPAGQIEAFF TGTGCCAGCAGCCCCGCGGGACAAATTGAAGCTTTCTTT
TRBJ2-7 . TRBV28 few CASLGYEQYF TGTGCTTCGCTGGGGTACGAGCAGTACTTC
TRBJ2-7 . TRBV2 few CASTRGQFAIGQYF TGTGCCAGCACGCGGGGGCAGTTCGCTATAGGGCAGTACTTC
TRBJ1-2 . TRBV7-8 many CASSLSRVGVDYGYTF TGTGCCAGCAGCTTATCCCGAGTGGGGGTGGACTATGGCTACACCTTC
TRBJ1-2 . TRBV3-1 . CASSQDFPVDGYTF TGTGCCAGCAGCCAAGATTTCCCCGTGGATGGCTACACCTTC
TRBJ1-1 . TRBV19 many CASTPNRFFEAFF TGTGCCAGTACGCCCAACAGGTTCTTTGAAGCTTTCTTT
TRBJ2-5 . TRBV7-3 many CASSSTRGETQYF TGTGCCAGCAGCTCGACTAGGGGTGAGACCCAGTACTTC
TRBJ1-1 . TRBV3-1 few CASSQDPRAEAFF TGTGCCAGCAGCCAAGATCCCAGGGCTGAAGCTTTCTTT
TRBJ2-7 . TRBV3-1 many CASSQGAYEQYF TGTGCCAGCAGCCAAGGGGCCTACGAGCAGTACTTC
TRBJ2-7 . TRBV29-1 many CSVEGLGEQYF TGCAGCGTTGAAGGGCTTGGCGAGCAGTACTTC
TRBJ2-5 TRBD1 TRBV20-1 many CSASRDRVQETQYF TGCAGTGCTAGCCGGGACAGGGTACAAGAGACCCAGTACTTC